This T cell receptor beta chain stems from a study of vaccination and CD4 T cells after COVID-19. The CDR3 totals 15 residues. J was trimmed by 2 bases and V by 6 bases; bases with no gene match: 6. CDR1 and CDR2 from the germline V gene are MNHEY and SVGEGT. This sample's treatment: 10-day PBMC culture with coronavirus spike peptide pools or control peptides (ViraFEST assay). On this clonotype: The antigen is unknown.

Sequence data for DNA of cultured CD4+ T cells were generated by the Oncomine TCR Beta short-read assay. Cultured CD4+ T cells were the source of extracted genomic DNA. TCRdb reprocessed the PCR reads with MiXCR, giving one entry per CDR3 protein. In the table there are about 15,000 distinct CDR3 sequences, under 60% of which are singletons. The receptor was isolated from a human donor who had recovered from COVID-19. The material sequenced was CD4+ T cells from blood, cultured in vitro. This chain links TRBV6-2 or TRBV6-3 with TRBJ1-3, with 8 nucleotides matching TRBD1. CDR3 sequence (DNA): TGTGCCAGCAGAAACCCAGGGGGCACTGGAAACACCATATATTTT. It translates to CASRNPGGTGNTIYF.